This T cell receptor beta chain was documented in a study of lymphopenia after photon versus proton radiotherapy. Study-level results: Larger post-nadir TCR diversity loss correlated inversely with survival in deceased patients.

This clone is a singleton in its sample. What it binds is unknown. The method was immunoSEQ multiplex PCR; TCRdb's version includes in-frame clones alone and lacks a portion of them. This sample has tens of thousands of clones, with around four fifths found just once. Germline-derived CDR1 and CDR2 are ENHRY and SYGVKD. The V and J ends lost 11 bases and 6 bases, in that order; junction bases with no gene match: 13. The CDR3 is made up of 13 amino acids. The rearrangement joins TRBV10-3 to TRBJ2-7; 7 bases fit TRBD2. Sequenced material: peripheral blood, taken from a patient treated with photon-based radiotherapy. This sequence originates from a woman aged 50 to 65 with pancreatic cancer. As DNA, the CDR3 is TGTGCCCTAGCGGATATCCCCCAGGGCGAGCAGTACTTC. It codes for CALADIPQGEQYF.